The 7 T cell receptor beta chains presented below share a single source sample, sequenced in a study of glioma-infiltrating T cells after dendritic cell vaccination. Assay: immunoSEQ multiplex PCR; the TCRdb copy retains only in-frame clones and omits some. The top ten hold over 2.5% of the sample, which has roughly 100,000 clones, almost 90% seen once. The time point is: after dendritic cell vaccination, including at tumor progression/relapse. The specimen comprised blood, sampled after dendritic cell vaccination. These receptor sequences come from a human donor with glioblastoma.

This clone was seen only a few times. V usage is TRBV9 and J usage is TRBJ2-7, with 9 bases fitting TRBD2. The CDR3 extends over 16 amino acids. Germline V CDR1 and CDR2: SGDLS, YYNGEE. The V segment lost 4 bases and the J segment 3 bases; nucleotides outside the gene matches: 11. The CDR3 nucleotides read TGTGCCAGCAGCCCCGATAGCGGGGGCCTACACTACGAGCAGTACTTC. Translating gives CASSPDSGGLHYEQYF. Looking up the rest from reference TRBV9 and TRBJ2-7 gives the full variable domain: DSGVTQTPKHLITATGQRVTLRCSPRSGDLSVYWYQQSLDQGLQFLIQYYNGEERAKGNILERFSAQQFPDLHSELNLSSLELGDSALYFCASSPDSGGLHYEQYFGPGTRLTVT.

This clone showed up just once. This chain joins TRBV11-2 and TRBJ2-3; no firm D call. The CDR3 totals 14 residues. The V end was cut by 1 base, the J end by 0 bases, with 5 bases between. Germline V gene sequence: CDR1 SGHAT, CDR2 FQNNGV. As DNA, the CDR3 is TGTGCCAGCAGCTTAGGGCCAAGCACAGATACGCAGTATTTT. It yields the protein CASSLGPSTDTQYF.

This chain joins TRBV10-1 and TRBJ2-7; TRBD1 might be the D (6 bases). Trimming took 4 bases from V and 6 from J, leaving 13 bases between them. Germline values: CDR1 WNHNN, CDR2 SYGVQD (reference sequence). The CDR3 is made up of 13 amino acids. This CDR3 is CASSVRTEGEQYF. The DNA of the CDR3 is TGCGCCAGCAGTGTAAGGACAGAGGGCGAGCAGTACTTC.

The DNA for the CDR3 is TGTGCCAGCACATCAGGGGATTCGAACATTCAGTACTTC. It yields the protein CASTSGDSNIQYF. The V and J genes are TRBV6-1 and TRBJ2-4, with D possibly matching TRBD1 (6 bases). The V gene's germline CDR1 is MNHNS and CDR2 SASEGT. The CDR3 sequence is 13 residues long. V was shortened by 7 bases and J by 7 bases, with 14 bases between the two germline ends.

The CDR3 nucleotides read TGTGCCAGCAGCCCCACAGCGGGAGCGACCTACAATGAGCAGTTCTTC. This sequence encodes CASSPTAGATYNEQFF. The genes are TRBV9 and TRBJ2-1; 8 bases fit TRBD2. The CDR3 runs 16 residues. V was pared by 4 bases and J by 2 bases, with 8 bases of the junction left unmatched. Germline lookup yields CDR1 SGDLS and CDR2 YYNGEE.

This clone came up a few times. CDR3 DNA: TGTGCCAGCAGCCAAGATCTAGCGGCCTACGAGCAGTACTTC. Its translation is CASSQDLAAYEQYF. The chain is built from TRBV4-2 and TRBJ2-7, with 7 nucleotides matching TRBD2. The CDR3 covers 14 residues. Looked up from germline, CDR1 is LGHNA and CDR2 is YNFKEQ. V gave up 0 bases and J gave up 2 bases; unmatched junction bases: 1.

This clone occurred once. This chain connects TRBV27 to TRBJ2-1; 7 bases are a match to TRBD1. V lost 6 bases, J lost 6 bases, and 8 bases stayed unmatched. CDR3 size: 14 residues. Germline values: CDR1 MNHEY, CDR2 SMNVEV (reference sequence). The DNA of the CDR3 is TGTGCCAGCAGCCCCTGGGACAGAAGCAATGAGCAGTTCTTC. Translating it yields CASSPWDRSNEQFF.